This TCR beta chain derives from a study of cytomegalovirus exposure and HLA in healthy donors. Primers included in the PCR were 60 Vbeta and 13 Jbeta primers. Sequenced by immunoSEQ multiplex PCR; TCRdb stores in-frame clones only, minus some. The sample contains about 150,000 clones, less than 85% of which appear only once. Study results and caveats: HLA restriction was apparent for most CMV-associated TCR beta chains in a later analysis. Most of the TCR beta V segments (in an earlier analysis) were productive either about 90% or about 30% of the time.

Germline CDR1 MNHEY, CDR2 SMNVEV (reference sequence). The V gene end was trimmed by 5 bases and the J gene end by 7 bases; junction bases not matched to a gene: 11. The CDR3 runs 15 residues. This clone turned up a few times. Its cognate antigen is unknown. This chain connects TRBV27 to TRBJ1-2; 9 bases are shared with TRBD1. Sequenced input: PBMCs. The TCR sequence derives from a middle-aged man in good health and CMV-seropositive. The DNA of the CDR3 is TGTGCCAGCAGTCCTGCGGGACAGGGTGGAAGTGGCTACACCTTC. Translating gives CASSPAGQGGSGYTF.